A single sample is the source of the 10 T cell receptor beta chains below, sequenced in a study of CD8+ T cells in alopecia areata. Treatment defined: oral pan-JAK inhibitor, 5-10 mg twice daily. Sequencing templates came from extracted RNA that was reverse transcribed into cDNA. The data were produced by immunoSEQ multiplex PCR, yet TCRdb's version contains in-frame clones alone and is incomplete. This sample has 150,000 to 200,000 clones, with just over 65% found just once. This sample comprised CD4+ T cells sorted from blood, obtained at week 4, from a patient treated with tofacitinib. The receptors shown here come from a human donor with alopecia areata.

This chain joins TRBV5-1 and TRBJ2-7; either TRBD1 or TRBD2 may fit D (6 bases each). V lost 4 bases to trimming and J lost 5 bases, with 13 bases between them. This CDR3 region has 13 residues. From germline, CDR1 is SGHRS and CDR2 YFSETQ. CDR3 DNA sequence: TGCGCCAGCAGCCACCCTGGGGGGCACGAGCAGTACTTC. Translation gives CASSHPGGHEQYF.

J is TRBJ1-2 and V is TRBV2; TRBD1 aligns across 7 bases. Germline V gene lookup returns CDR1 SNHLY and CDR2 FYNNEI. This CDR3 has 13 amino acids. V shed 7 bases, J shed 6 bases, and the junction held 8 bases outside the gene matches. CDR3 nucleotide sequence: TGTGCCAGCACCCGGACAGGAAAGGATGGCTACACCTTC. Translated: CASTRTGKDGYTF.

This sequence joins TRBV29-1 and TRBJ1-2; D uncertain. Between the trimmed V and J ends, which lost 4 bases and 0 bases, there was a span of 12 bases. The CDR3 is made up of 14 amino acids. Germline values: CDR1 SQVTM, CDR2 ANQGSEA. CDR3 in amino acids: CSVAGTVANYGYTF. CDR3 sequence (DNA): TGCAGCGTTGCGGGCACGGTAGCTAACTATGGCTACACCTTC. Full variable domain (missing parts from reference TRBV29-1 and TRBJ1-2): SAVISQKPSRDICQRGTSLTIQCQVDSQVTMMFWYRQQPGQSLTLIATANQGSEATYESGFVIDKFPISRPNLTFSTLTVSNMSPEDSSIYLCSVAGTVANYGYTFGSGTRLTVV.

The chain recombines TRBV7-9 with TRBJ1-5; unclear D gene. The germline gives CDR1 SEHNR, CDR2 FQNEAQ (reference sequence). V shed 5 bases and J shed 9 bases, with 11 bases lying between them. The CDR3 consists of 12 residues. The CDR3 coding sequence is TGTGCCAGCAGCCAGGCAGCATGGCCCCAGCATTTT. It yields the protein CASSQAAWPQHF.

V and J are TRBV30 and TRBJ1-4; D may be TRBD1 (5 bases). This CDR3 is 15 amino acids long. Deletions cut 5 bases from V and 4 bases from J, with 17 bases between. Germline values: CDR1 GTSNPN, CDR2 SVGIG (reference sequence). This CDR3 reads CAWDRRTGLNEKLFF. In DNA, the CDR3 is TGTGCCTGGGACCGCCGGACGGGACTTAATGAAAAACTGTTTTTT.

The chain has TRBV5-1 and TRBJ1-1; TRBD1 aligns across 11 bases. The CDR3 consists of 15 residues. The V segment lost 4 bases and the J segment 7 bases; nucleotides outside the gene matches: 9. Per germline, CDR1 SGHRS and CDR2 YFSETQ. The CDR3 loop is CASSGGQGAFGEAFF. DNA of the CDR3: TGCGCCAGCAGCGGCGGACAGGGGGCGTTCGGTGAAGCTTTCTTT.

This clone was seen a few times. J is TRBJ1-1 and V is TRBV5-1, with TRBD1 identical over 7 bases. The length of the CDR3 is 15 residues. V lost 4 bases, J lost 0 bases, and 6 bases stayed unmatched. Germline lookup yields CDR1 SGHRS and CDR2 YFSETQ. In DNA, the CDR3 is TGCGCCAGCAGCACGACAGGGATGATGAACACTGAAGCTTTCTTT. This codes for CASSTTGMMNTEAFF.

V and J are TRBV4-3 and TRBJ1-2; TRBD1 aligns across 9 bases. V was clipped by 4 bases and J by 6 bases; unmatched bases: 6. CDR3 size: 14 residues. Germline assignment: CDR1 LGHNA and CDR2 YSLEER. CDR3 in DNA: TGCGCCAGCAGCCGCAGGACAGGGGAGAATGGCTACACCTTC. Protein product: CASSRRTGENGYTF.

V and J are TRBV30 and TRBJ2-2, with 7 bases aligning to TRBD1. The CDR3 spans 14 residues. J gave up 2 bases and V 6 bases, and 6 bases lay outside the gene matches. Germline V gene lookup returns CDR1 GTSNPN and CDR2 SVGIG (reference sequence). CDR3 protein: CACPGQFNTGELFF. As DNA, the CDR3 is TGTGCCTGTCCGGGACAGTTTAACACCGGGGAGCTGTTTTTT. The whole variable domain, filled in from reference TRBV30 and TRBJ2-2, reads SQTIHQWPATLVQPVGSPLSLECTVEGTSNPNLYWYRQAAGRGLQLLFYSVGIGQISSEVPQNLSASRPQDRQFILSSKKLLLSDSGFYLCACPGQFNTGELFFGEGSRLTVL.

This chain links TRBV7-9 with TRBJ2-1, with 15 bases that match TRBD2. The CDR3 spans 13 residues. Germline loops: CDR1 SEHNR, CDR2 FQNEAQ (reference sequence). With V trimmed by 8 bases and J by 7 bases, 0 bases remained unmatched. The CDR3 sequence is CASGTSGRNEQFF. The CDR3, as DNA: TGTGCCAGCGGGACTAGCGGGAGGAATGAGCAGTTCTTC.